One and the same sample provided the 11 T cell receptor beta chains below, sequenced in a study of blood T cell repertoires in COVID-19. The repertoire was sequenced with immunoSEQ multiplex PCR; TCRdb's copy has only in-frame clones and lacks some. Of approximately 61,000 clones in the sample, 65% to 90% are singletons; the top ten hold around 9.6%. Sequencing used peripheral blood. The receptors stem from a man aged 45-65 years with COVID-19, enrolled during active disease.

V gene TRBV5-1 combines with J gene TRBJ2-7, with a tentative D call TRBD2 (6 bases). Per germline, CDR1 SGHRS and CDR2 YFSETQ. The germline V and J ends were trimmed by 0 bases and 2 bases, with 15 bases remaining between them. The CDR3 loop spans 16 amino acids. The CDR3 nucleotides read TGCGCCAGCAGCTTGGGATGGGGACTTACCCCCTACGAGCAGTACTTC. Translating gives CASSLGWGLTPYEQYF.

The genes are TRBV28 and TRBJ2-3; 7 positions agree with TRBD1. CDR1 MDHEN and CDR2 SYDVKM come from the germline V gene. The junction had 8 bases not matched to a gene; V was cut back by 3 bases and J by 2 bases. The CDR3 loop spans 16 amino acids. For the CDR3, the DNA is TGTGCCAGCAGTTTTTACGGACAGGCAGACACAGATACGCAGTATTTT. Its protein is CASSFYGQADTDTQYF.

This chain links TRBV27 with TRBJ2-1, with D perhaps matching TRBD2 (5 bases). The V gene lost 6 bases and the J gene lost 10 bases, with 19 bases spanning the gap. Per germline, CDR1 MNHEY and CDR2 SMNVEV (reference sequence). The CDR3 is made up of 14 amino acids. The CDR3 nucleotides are TGTGCCAGCAGCAAATCAGAGGGAGTTACCGAGCAGTTCTTC. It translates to CASSKSEGVTEQFF.

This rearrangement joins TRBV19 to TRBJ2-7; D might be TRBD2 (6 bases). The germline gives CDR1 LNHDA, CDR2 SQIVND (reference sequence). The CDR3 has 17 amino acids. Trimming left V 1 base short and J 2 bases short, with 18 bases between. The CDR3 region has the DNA TGTGCCAGTAGTATAGCTCTCGTAGGGAGGTTCGCCTACGAGCAGTACTTC. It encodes CASSIALVGRFAYEQYF.

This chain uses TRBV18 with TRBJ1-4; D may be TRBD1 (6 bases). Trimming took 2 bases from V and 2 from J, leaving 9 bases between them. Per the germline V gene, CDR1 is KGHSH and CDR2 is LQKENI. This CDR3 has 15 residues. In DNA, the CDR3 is TGTGCCAGCTCACCATCCAGGGGTACTAATGAAAAACTGTTTTTT. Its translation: CASSPSRGTNEKLFF.

The CDR3 loop reads CASSESAYTQYF. The CDR3 nucleotides read TGTGCCAGCAGTGAGAGTGCGTATACGCAGTATTTT. The chain has TRBV7-9 and TRBJ2-3; unclear D gene. CDR1 and CDR2 from the germline V gene are SEHNR and FQNEAQ (reference sequence). V was cut by 6 bases and J by 7 bases, with 11 bases left in between. The CDR3 covers 12 residues.

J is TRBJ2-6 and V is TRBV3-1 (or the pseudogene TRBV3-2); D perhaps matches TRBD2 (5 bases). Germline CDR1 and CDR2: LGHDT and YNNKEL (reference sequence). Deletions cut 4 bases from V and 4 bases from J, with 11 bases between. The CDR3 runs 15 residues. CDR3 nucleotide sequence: TGTGCCAGCAGCCGAGACCCGGGGGGGGCCAACGTCCTGACTTTC. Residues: CASSRDPGGANVLTF.

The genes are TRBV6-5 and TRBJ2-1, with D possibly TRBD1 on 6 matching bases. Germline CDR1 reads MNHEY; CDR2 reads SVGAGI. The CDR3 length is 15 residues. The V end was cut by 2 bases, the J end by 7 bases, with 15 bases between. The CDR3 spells CASSYGGSGRNEQFF. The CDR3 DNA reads TGTGCCAGCAGTTACGGGGGCTCCGGTCGGAATGAGCAGTTCTTC.

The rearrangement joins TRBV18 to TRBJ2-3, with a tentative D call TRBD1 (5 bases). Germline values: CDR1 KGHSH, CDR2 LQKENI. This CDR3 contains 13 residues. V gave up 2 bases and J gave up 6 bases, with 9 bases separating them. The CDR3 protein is CASSPGADDTQYF. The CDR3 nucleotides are TGTGCCAGCTCACCAGGGGCAGACGATACGCAGTATTTT. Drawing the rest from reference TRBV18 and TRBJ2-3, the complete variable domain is NAGVMQNPRHLVRRRGQEARLRCSPMKGHSHVYWYRQLPEEGLKFMVYLQKENIIDESGMPKERFSAEFPKEGPSILRIQQVVRGDSAAYFCASSPGADDTQYFGPGTRLTVL.

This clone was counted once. Here the CDR3 DNA reads TGTGCCTGGAGTGGCAACCCGGGTTCACCCCTCCACTTT. This encodes CAWSGNPGSPLHF. The chain combines TRBV30 with TRBJ1-6, with no clear D. Germline V CDR1 and CDR2: GTSNPN, SVGIG (reference sequence). The length of the CDR3 is 13 residues. V was trimmed by 1 base and J by 9 bases, leaving 10 bases between them.

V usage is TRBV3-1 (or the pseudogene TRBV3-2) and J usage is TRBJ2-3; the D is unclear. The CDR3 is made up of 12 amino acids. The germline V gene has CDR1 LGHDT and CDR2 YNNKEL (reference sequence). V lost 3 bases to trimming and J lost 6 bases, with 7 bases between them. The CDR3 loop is CASSHRVDTQYF. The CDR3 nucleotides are TGTGCCAGCAGCCACCGGGTGGATACGCAGTATTTT.